The 26 T cell receptor beta chains given below trace back to one sample, sequenced in a study of vaccination effects on CD4 cells after COVID-19. No cognate antigen is known for these TCRs. CD4+ T cells specific for antigen were expanded with viral peptide pools by the ViraFEST assay before sequencing. Researchers isolated CD4+ T cells once 9 to 11 days of culture had elapsed. Assay: immunoSEQ multiplex PCR; the TCRdb copy retains only in-frame clones and omits some. The sample lists fewer than 25,000 clones; 73% were seen once. Source: CD4+ T cells from PBMCs cultured with HCoV-229E spike peptides, taken before COVID-19 vaccination. Receptors were obtained from a human donor who received a COVID-19 vaccine.

The V and J genes are TRBV25-1 and TRBJ2-5; the match to TRBD2 covers 13 bases. Germline lookup yields CDR1 MGHDK and CDR2 SYGVNS. The V gene end was trimmed by 2 bases and the J gene end by 2 bases; junction bases not matched to a gene: 5. The CDR3 has 17 amino acids. The DNA of the CDR3 is TGTGCCAGCAGTGAAACTAGCGGGGGGGCAATACAAGAGACCCAGTACTTC. This translates into CASSETSGGAIQETQYF.

This clone showed up just a few times. This chain joins TRBV2 and TRBJ1-5; tentative D call: TRBD1 (5 bases). V dropped 8 bases and J dropped 3 bases, with 17 bases sitting between them. Per germline, CDR1 SNHLY and CDR2 FYNNEI. The CDR3 consists of 15 residues. As DNA, the CDR3 is TGTGCCAGCGGTAGGGACCGGGGGGACAATCAGCCCCAGCATTTT. It yields the protein CASGRDRGDNQPQHF. Based on the CDR3 plus reference TRBV2 and TRBJ1-5, the full variable domain is EPEVTQTPSHQVTQMGQEVILRCVPISNHLYFYWYRQILGQKVEFLVSFYNNEISEKSEIFDDQFSVERPDGSNFTLKIRSTKLEDSAMYFCASGRDRGDNQPQHFGDGTRLSIL.

The J gene is TRBJ2-5, the V gene TRBV2; TRBD2 agrees at 8 bases. CDR3 length equals 16 residues. CDR1 is SNHLY, CDR2 FYNNEI, per germline. With 7 bases clipped from V and 1 base from J, the junction kept 11 bases outside the gene matches. CDR3 bases: TGTGCCAGCACGCAAAGTCCAGCGGGGGCCCAAGAGACCCAGTACTTC. Translation: CASTQSPAGAQETQYF.

The chain carries TRBV6-5 and TRBJ1-1; D gene uncertain. V was clipped by 6 bases and J by 1 base, with 12 bases between them. Germline V lookup: CDR1 MNHEY, CDR2 SVGAGI. CDR3 length: 14 residues. CDR3 loop: CASSPARANTEAFF. CDR3 coding DNA: TGTGCCAGCAGCCCGGCCCGAGCGAACACTGAAGCTTTCTTT.

This clone was recorded only once. The chain is built from TRBV2 and TRBJ2-2; D is unresolved. V shed 3 bases and J shed 5 bases, with 7 bases lying between them. This CDR3 is built from 13 residues. Germline assignment: CDR1 SNHLY and CDR2 FYNNEI. CDR3 amino acids: CASSERWTGELFF. CDR3 nucleotides: TGTGCCAGCAGTGAGAGGTGGACCGGGGAGCTGTTTTTT.

The chain recombines TRBV27 with TRBJ1-2; tentatively, D is TRBD1 (5 bases). The V gene lost 5 bases and the J gene lost 2 bases, with 15 bases spanning the gap. This CDR3 has 15 amino acids. Germline CDR1 and CDR2: MNHEY and SMNVEV (reference sequence). CDR3 sequence reads: CASSLSGTVNYGYTF. The CDR3 coding sequence is TGTGCCAGCAGTCTTTCCGGGACGGTCAACTATGGCTACACCTTC.

This chain uses TRBV7-9 with TRBJ1-2; D is unresolved. With 5 bases removed from V and 4 bases from J, the gap between germline ends came to 8 bases. CDR1 is SEHNR, CDR2 FQNEAQ, per germline (reference sequence). The CDR3 runs 12 residues. The CDR3 DNA is TGTGCCAGCAGCGGCAGTGGCTATGGCTACACCTTC. Encoded protein: CASSGSGYGYTF.

The CDR3 sequence is CASSYMANQPQHF. CDR3 DNA sequence: TGTGCCAGCAGTTACATGGCCAATCAGCCCCAGCATTTT. The chain combines TRBV6-5 with TRBJ1-5; no reliable D call. The CDR3 totals 13 residues. V was pared by 2 bases and J by 3 bases, with 5 bases between. Germline-derived CDR1 and CDR2 are MNHEY and SVGAGI.

The chain has TRBV14 and TRBJ2-7; TRBD2 matches 11 bases. J gave up 0 bases and V 1 base, and 8 bases lay outside the gene matches. The CDR3 runs 18 residues. In germline, CDR1 is SGHDN, CDR2 FVKESK. This CDR3 is CASSQGRLAGRLSYEQYF. DNA of the CDR3: TGTGCCAGCAGCCAAGGGAGACTAGCGGGGAGACTCTCCTACGAGCAGTACTTC.

This chain links TRBV6-5 with TRBJ1-4, with D uncertain. V lost 8 bases and J lost 5, with 6 bases in between. Germline V gives CDR1 MNHEY, CDR2 SVGAGI. The CDR3 contains 11 residues. CDR3 region: CASQQNEKLFF. CDR3 nucleotides: TGTGCCAGCCAACAGAATGAAAAACTGTTTTTT.

The chain has TRBV5-1 and TRBJ2-1, with D maybe TRBD1 (6 bases). This CDR3 spans 16 amino acids. The V and J ends lost 0 bases and 3 bases respectively, with 13 bases between them. Germline-derived CDR1 and CDR2 are SGHRS and YFSETQ. CDR3 sequence reads: CASSLVAGAVYNEQFF. The CDR3 nucleotides are TGCGCCAGCAGCTTGGTAGCAGGGGCGGTCTACAATGAGCAGTTCTTC.

This chain connects TRBV30 to TRBJ1-2; D not resolved. The CDR3 covers 15 residues. Germline loops: CDR1 GTSNPN, CDR2 SVGIG (reference sequence). Trimming removed 0 bases from V and 7 bases from J, with 18 bases in between. The CDR3 is CAWSVLFRVGSGYTF. CDR3 coding DNA: TGTGCCTGGAGTGTACTGTTTAGGGTTGGGTCTGGCTACACCTTC.

This sequence joins TRBV29-1 and TRBJ2-3; D call uncertain. There are 12 residues in the CDR3. From germline, CDR1 is SQVTM and CDR2 ANQGSEA. V was clipped by 0 bases and J by 1 base, with 2 bases between them. As DNA, the CDR3 is TGCAGCGTTGAAGATGGCACAGATACGCAGTATTTT. This translates into CSVEDGTDTQYF.

This clone was found a few times. The CDR3, as DNA: TGTGCCAGCTCACCAGCGGGTAGCTCCTACGAGCAGTACTTC. It translates to CASSPAGSSYEQYF. The chain is built from TRBV18 and TRBJ2-7; possibly TRBD2 for D (5 bases). V was pared by 2 bases and J by 0 bases, with 8 bases between. CDR1 KGHSH and CDR2 LQKENI come from the germline V gene. The length of the CDR3 is 14 residues.

The count of this clone is one. The V call is TRBV19, the J call TRBJ2-1, with D tentatively TRBD2 (6 bases). Germline-derived CDR1 and CDR2 are LNHDA and SQIVND (reference sequence). The CDR3 consists of 18 residues. V was trimmed by 4 bases and J by 5 bases, leaving 24 bases between them. For the CDR3, the DNA is TGTGCCAGTAGTACCCTCAGCGGGCGCGGCAGATGGAACAATGAGCAGTTCTTC. Encoded protein: CASSTLSGRGRWNNEQFF. Full variable domain (remainder filled in from reference TRBV19 and TRBJ2-1): DGGITQSPKYLFRKEGQNVTLSCEQNLNHDAMYWYRQDPGQGLRLIYYSQIVNDFQKGDIAEGYSVSREKKESFPLTVTSAQKNPTAFYLCASSTLSGRGRWNNEQFFGPGTRLTVL.

The genes are TRBV5-4 and TRBJ2-5; D gene unclear. The CDR3 is 14 amino acids. Germline V gene data show CDR1 as SGHNT and CDR2 as YYREEE (reference sequence). V was shortened by 0 bases and J by 4 bases, with 10 bases between the two germline ends. CDR3 in DNA: TGTGCCAGCAGCTTGGCGGGCGGCGCAGAGACCCAGTACTTC. Translated: CASSLAGGAETQYF.

V is TRBV5-6 and J is TRBJ1-2; D is possibly TRBD1 (6 bases). This CDR3 has 12 amino acids. From germline, CDR1 is SGHDT and CDR2 YYEEEE. The V gene lost 0 bases and the J gene lost 11 bases, with 11 bases spanning the gap. CDR3 DNA sequence: TGTGCCAGCAGCTTGGATACAGGGAAATACACCTTC. Residues: CASSLDTGKYTF.

This clone was counted a single time. The genes are TRBV5-1 and TRBJ1-4; TRBD1 matches at 7 bases. From germline, CDR1 is SGHRS and CDR2 YFSETQ. The CDR3 is made up of 16 amino acids. V trimming: 4 bases; J trimming: 8 bases; junction bases outside the gene matches: 14. CDR3 in DNA: TGCGCCAGCAGCCCCTTCTTACAGGGGTTAGGGGAAAAACTGTTTTTT. Translation: CASSPFLQGLGEKLFF.

The chain joins TRBV7-8 to TRBJ2-5, with a weak D call TRBD2 (7 bases). There are 16 residues in the CDR3. The germline V and J ends were trimmed by 2 bases and 5 bases, with 18 bases remaining between them. Germline CDR1 reads SGHVS; CDR2 reads FQNEAQ. This CDR3 reads CASSLRTGRDRETQYF. CDR3 bases: TGTGCCAGCAGCTTACGTACAGGGAGGGATCGGGAGACCCAGTACTTC.

The chain is built from TRBV6-1 and TRBJ2-3; 9 bases line up with TRBD2. V dropped 2 bases and J dropped 8; count of bases not matched to a gene: 11. This CDR3 comprises 16 residues. Germline V CDR1 and CDR2: MNHNS, SASEGT. The CDR3 loop is CASSELGTSGWRTQYF. CDR3 DNA sequence: TGTGCCAGCAGTGAATTAGGTACTAGCGGGTGGCGTACGCAGTATTTT.

V is TRBV29-1 and J is TRBJ1-4; no clear D. V gave up 4 bases and J gave up 2 bases, with 11 bases separating them. Germline values: CDR1 SQVTM, CDR2 ANQGSEA. This CDR3 is built from 14 residues. The CDR3 loop is CSVGFGLTNEKLFF. The CDR3 region has the DNA TGCAGCGTTGGGTTCGGACTGACTAATGAAAAACTGTTTTTT.

This chain joins TRBV19 and TRBJ2-3; D is ambiguous. This CDR3 region has 15 residues. Germline CDR1 is LNHDA and CDR2 is SQIVND (reference sequence). The germline V and J ends were trimmed by 7 bases and 2 bases, with 16 bases remaining between them. The CDR3 spells CASTKNIPSTDTQYF. The CDR3 DNA reads as TGTGCCAGTACTAAAAATATCCCCTCCACAGATACGCAGTATTTT.

The chain has TRBV12-3 or TRBV12-4 and TRBJ1-5; unclear D gene. V lost 6 bases and J 5 bases, leaving 8 bases between the germline ends. This CDR3 has 12 amino acids. The CDR3 region is CASSPNHQPQHF. CDR3 in DNA: TGTGCCAGCAGCCCTAACCATCAGCCCCAGCATTTT.

The V and J genes are TRBV14 and TRBJ1-3, with no clear D. Trimming left V 4 bases short and J 0 bases short, with 10 bases between. From germline, CDR1 is SGHDN and CDR2 FVKESK. The CDR3 is 15 amino acids. The CDR3 DNA is TGTGCCAGCAGCCCAAACTTATACTCTGGAAACACCATATATTTT. It specifies CASSPNLYSGNTIYF. Full variable domain (rest looked up from reference TRBV14 and TRBJ1-3): EAGVTQFPSHSVIEKGQTVTLRCDPISGHDNLYWYRRVMGKEIKFLLHFVKESKQDESGMPNNRFLAERTGGTYSTLKVQPAELEDSGVYFCASSPNLYSGNTIYFGEGSWLTVV.

This clone was counted only a few times. This chain links TRBV6-5 with TRBJ1-3; the D is unclear. The CDR3 is 12 amino acids. Germline CDR1 is MNHEY and CDR2 is SVGAGI. Trimming took off 11 bases at V and 0 bases at J, with 8 bases between the two ends. CDR3 DNA sequence: TGTGCCGTACTTGGCTCTGGAAACACCATATATTTT. This codes for CAVLGSGNTIYF.

This clone was recorded once. V is TRBV21-1 and J is TRBJ1-6. TRBV21-1 is given as a pseudogene. This CDR3 contains 17 residues. The DNA for the CDR3 is TGTGCCAGCAGCACTCATGAGAGACAGCGGGTGAATTCACCCCTCCACTTT. Protein: CASSTHERQRVNSPLHF.